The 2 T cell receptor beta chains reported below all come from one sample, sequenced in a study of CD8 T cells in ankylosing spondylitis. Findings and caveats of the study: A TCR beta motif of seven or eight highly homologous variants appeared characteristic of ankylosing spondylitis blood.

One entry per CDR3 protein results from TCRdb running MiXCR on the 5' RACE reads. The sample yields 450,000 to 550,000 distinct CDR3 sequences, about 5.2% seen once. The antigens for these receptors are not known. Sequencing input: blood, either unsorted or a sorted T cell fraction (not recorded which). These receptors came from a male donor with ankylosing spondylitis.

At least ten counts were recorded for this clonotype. The CDR3 nucleotides are TGCAGCGGTGCCCTCGGACTAGCGGGATTCTACGAGCAGTACTTC. Encoded protein: CSGALGLAGFYEQYF. The J gene is TRBJ2-7, the V gene TRBV29-1, with TRBD2 matching 12 bases. This CDR3 contains 15 residues. Germline V gene lookup returns CDR1 SQVTM and CDR2 ANQGSEA. The V gene end was trimmed by 7 bases and the J gene end by 3 bases; junction bases not matched to a gene: 10.

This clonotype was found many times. CDR3 residues: CAISGVFREQYF. The CDR3 DNA reads as TGTGCCATCAGTGGCGTGTTTCGCGAGCAGTACTTC. V is TRBV10-3 and J is TRBJ2-7; the D is unclear. This CDR3 has 12 residues. Germline V gene sequence: CDR1 ENHRY, CDR2 SYGVKD. V gave up 4 bases and J gave up 6 bases, with 10 bases separating them.